This T cell receptor (beta chain) appears in the sequencing data of a study of blood T cell repertoires in COVID-19. Study summary: The United States, Italy and Spain provided the acute and convalescent COVID-19 samples. The cDNA or gDNA used as material had been derived from T cells, B-cell-depleted T cells, or PBMCs.

Concerning this clone: An end of the junction differs from the germline gene, which may be a read error.

Assay: immunoSEQ multiplex PCR; the TCRdb copy retains only in-frame clones and omits some. The repertoire holds more than 250,000 clones, with roughly 91% as singletons. There are 14 residues in the CDR3. Germline CDR1 is MNHNS and CDR2 is SASEGT. The sample consisted of peripheral blood. V usage is TRBV6-1 and J usage is TRBJ2-3; a possible D gene is TRBD2 (5 bases). The receptor's source is a man aged 50-60 years with active or convalescent COVID-19. CDR3 bases: TGTGCCAGCATTGAAACGGGGAGCACAGATACGCAGTATTTT. Its translation is CASIETGSTDTQYF.